The following is a T cell receptor beta chain sequence with its context. Its specificity is unknown. The source of the sample is a study of cytomegalovirus exposure and HLA in healthy donors. Study-wide findings and caveats: It was likely that a cluster of highly shared sequence variants was a sequencing artifact.

The V segment lost 1 base and the J segment 3 bases; nucleotides outside the gene matches: 10. The CDR3 consists of 17 residues. The germline CDR1 and CDR2 sequences are SGHDT and YYEEEE. The PCR had 60 Vbeta and 13 Jbeta primers. Sequencing used immunoSEQ multiplex PCR; TCRdb keeps in-frame clones, though not all of them. The data show about 160,000 clones, roughly 84% seen once. The clonotype originates from a young man in good health and CMV-seropositive. Sequences were obtained from PBMCs. The J gene is TRBJ2-7, the V gene TRBV5-6, with TRBD2 matching over 10 bases. DNA for the CDR3: TGTGCCAGCAGCTTGCCCCTTGGACTAGCGGAGAACTACGAGCAGTACTTC. As protein: CASSLPLGLAENYEQYF.